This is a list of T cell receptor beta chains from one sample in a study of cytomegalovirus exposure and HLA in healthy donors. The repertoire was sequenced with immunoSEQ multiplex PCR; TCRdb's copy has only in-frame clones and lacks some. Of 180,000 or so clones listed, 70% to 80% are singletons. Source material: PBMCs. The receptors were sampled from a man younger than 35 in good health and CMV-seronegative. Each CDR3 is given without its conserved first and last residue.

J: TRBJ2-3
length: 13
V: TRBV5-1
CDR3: ASSFGQASTDTQY

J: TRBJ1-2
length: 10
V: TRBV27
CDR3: ASSTGLGGYT

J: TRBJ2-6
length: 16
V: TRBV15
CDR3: ATSRTTHIRSGANVLT

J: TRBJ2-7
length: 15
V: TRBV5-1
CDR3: ASRRSGTGREAYEQY

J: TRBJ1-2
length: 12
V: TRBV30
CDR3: AWTGQMANYGYT

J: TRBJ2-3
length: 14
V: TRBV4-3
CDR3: ASSQDSAGGTDTQY

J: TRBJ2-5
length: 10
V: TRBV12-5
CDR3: ASGGLKETQY

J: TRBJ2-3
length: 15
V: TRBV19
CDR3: ASSSRWGRGGLDTQY

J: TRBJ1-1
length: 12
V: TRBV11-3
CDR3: ASSQGPLNTEAF

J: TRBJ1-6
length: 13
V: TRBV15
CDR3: ATSRDPGLNSPLH

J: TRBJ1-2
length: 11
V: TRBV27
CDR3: ASSPDRENGYT

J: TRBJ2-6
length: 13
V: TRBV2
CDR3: ASRPQASGANVLT

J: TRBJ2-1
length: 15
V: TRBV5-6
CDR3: ASTGRGSLSSYNEQF

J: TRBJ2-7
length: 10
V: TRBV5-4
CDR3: ASSGQGGEQY

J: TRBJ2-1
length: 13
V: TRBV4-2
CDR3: ASSQGTSGSNEQF

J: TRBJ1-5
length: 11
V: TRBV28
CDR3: ASSSGLYQPQH

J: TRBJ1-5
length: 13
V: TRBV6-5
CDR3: ASSAGTGGNQPQH

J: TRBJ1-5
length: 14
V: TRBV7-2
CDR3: ASSFTGANTGQPQH

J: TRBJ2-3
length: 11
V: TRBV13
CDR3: ASSSEGTDTQY

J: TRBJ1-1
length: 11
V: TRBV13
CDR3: ASSVIQGTEAF

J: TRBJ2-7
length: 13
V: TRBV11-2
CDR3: ASRLGQGPSYEQY

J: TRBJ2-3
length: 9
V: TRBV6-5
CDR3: ASTHTDTQY